This T cell receptor beta chain stems from a study of cytomegalovirus exposure and HLA in healthy donors. The primer mix had 60 Vbeta and 13 Jbeta primers. Measured with immunoSEQ multiplex PCR; TCRdb has only the in-frame clones, and not every one. The data contain about 110,000 clones, approximately 66% of them singletons. CDR3 length equals 16 residues. Trimming pared 1 base from V and 0 bases from J, leaving 8 bases between. Germline CDR1 is SGDLS and CDR2 is YYNGEE. Sample: PBMCs. The genes are TRBV9 and TRBJ2-6; D gene unclear. This receptor was taken from a man aged 35 to 55 in good health and CMV-seropositive. CDR3 region: CASSVLPRSGANVLTF. Written as DNA, the CDR3 is TGTGCCAGCAGCGTACTCCCTCGCTCTGGGGCCAACGTCCTGACTTTC.